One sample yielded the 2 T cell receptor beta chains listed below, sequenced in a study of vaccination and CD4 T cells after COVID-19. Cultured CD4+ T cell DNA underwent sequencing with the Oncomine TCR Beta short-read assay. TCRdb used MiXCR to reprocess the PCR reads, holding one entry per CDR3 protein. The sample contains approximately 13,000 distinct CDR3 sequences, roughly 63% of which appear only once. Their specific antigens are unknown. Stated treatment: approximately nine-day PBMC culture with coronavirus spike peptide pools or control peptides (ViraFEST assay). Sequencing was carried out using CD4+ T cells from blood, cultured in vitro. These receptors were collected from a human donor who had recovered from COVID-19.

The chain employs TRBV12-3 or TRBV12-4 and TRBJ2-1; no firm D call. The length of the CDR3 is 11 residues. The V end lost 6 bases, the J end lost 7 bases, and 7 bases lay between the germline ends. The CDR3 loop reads CASSVANEQFF. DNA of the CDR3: TGTGCCAGCAGCGTCGCTAATGAGCAGTTCTTC.

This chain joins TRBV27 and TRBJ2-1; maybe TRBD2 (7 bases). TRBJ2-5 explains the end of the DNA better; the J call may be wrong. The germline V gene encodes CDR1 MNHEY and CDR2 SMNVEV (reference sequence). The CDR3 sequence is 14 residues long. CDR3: CASSWGTRGGTQYF. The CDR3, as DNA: TGTGCCAGCAGTTGGGGAACGCGCGGGGGCACCCAGTACTTC.